This is a list of T cell receptor beta chains from one sample in a study of regulatory T cells in long-lasting Graves disease. One entry per CDR3 protein results from TCRdb running MiXCR on the multiplex PCR reads. Seen here are about 540,000 distinct CDR3 sequences, approximately 13% observed once, and the top ten hold roughly a tenth. This same sample was also taken into another study, of T cells in Graves' hyperthyroidism and ophthalmopathy.

The sample consisted of peripheral blood mononuclear cells (PBMCs), taken at new diagnosis, from a patient treated with antithyroid drugs. These receptors all come from a man in his thirties or forties with Graves disease. Both conserved end residues are part of each CDR3.

v_gene,CDR3aa
TRBV12-3/TRBV12-4,CASSLTAGMPQPQHF
TRBV20-1,CSAHPGGGNEKLFF
TRBV2,CASSENGGGSDEQFF
TRBV6-5,CASSYASGPRSTDTQYF
TRBV18,CASSPDRGPNTGELFF
TRBV5-4,CASSPTLQETQYF
TRBV29-1,CSVEYGRGETQYF
TRBV5-1,CASSLVGSGRAYEQYF
TRBV2,CASSALLRSGELFF
TRBV7-9,CASTNPGQGADTEQFF
TRBV5-1,CASRGTNYGYTF